The 13 T cell receptor beta chains below come from one sample, sequenced in a study of beta chain features in type 1 diabetes (dated by TCRdb to the late 2010s). Antigen specificity for these receptors is unknown. Overall results and qualifications from the work: In all four CD4+ subsets, TCRB CDR3 length was moderately but significantly shorter in type 1 diabetes patients.

Receptor amplification or capture employed the immunoSEQ multiplex PCR assay. The entire isolated RNA was reverse transcribed using the High Capacity cDNA Reverse Transcription Kit, and thus expressed TCRB transcripts were sequenced. TCRdb's version of the immuneACCESS table is confined to in-frame rearrangements and falls short of the full clone set. An unresolved V gene accounts for under half of the shortfall where checked; the remainder is of unknown origin. The table for this sample lists hundreds of thousands of clones; over 11% of them were counted only once. The ten largest clones represent approximately 0.015% of the sample. The sample taken for sequencing was naive CD4+ T cells from blood. The sample's cell subset or site label, in plain terms: true naive CD4+ T cells. All receptors derive from a man aged 25 to 40 with type 1 diabetes.

This clone was detected a few times. The J gene is TRBJ2-5, the V gene TRBV25-1, with unresolved D. This CDR3 has 15 amino acids. V lost 1 base, J lost 0 bases, and 9 bases lay in between. Germline CDR1 and CDR2: MGHDK and SYGVNS. CDR3 region: CASSESNLYQETQYF. The DNA of the CDR3 is TGTGCCAGCAGTGAATCGAACTTGTACCAAGAGACCCAGTACTTC.

This clone was counted a few times. The rearrangement links TRBV30 to TRBJ2-1; TRBD2 matches 9 bases. This CDR3 region has 14 residues. Losses at the gene ends were 5 bases for V and 7 bases for J; bases not matched to a gene: 9. Germline V lookup: CDR1 GTSNPN, CDR2 SVGIG (reference sequence). The CDR3 protein is CAWGIAGVRNEQFF. The CDR3 DNA reads TGTGCCTGGGGGATAGCGGGAGTGAGGAATGAGCAGTTCTTC.

In its sample, this clone was seen a few times. J is TRBJ2-2 and V is TRBV7-3; TRBD1 matches 7 bases. Germline CDR1 SGHTA, CDR2 FQGTGA. With 5 bases clipped from V and 8 bases from J, the junction kept 11 bases outside the gene matches. This CDR3 comprises 15 residues. The CDR3 region is CASSRDRVVSGELFF. The CDR3 DNA follows: TGTGCCAGCAGCCGAGACAGGGTCGTGTCAGGGGAGCTGTTTTTT.

This clone was observed a handful of times. V is TRBV5-6 and J is TRBJ2-1, with D tentatively TRBD1 (6 bases). This CDR3 is 16 amino acids long. Looked up from germline, CDR1 is SGHDT and CDR2 is YYEEEE. Trimming shortened V by 2 bases and J by 0 bases, and 12 bases separated the two germline ends. DNA for the CDR3: TGTGCCAGCAGCTTCTTCGACAGGATCTCCTACAATGAGCAGTTCTTC. It encodes CASSFFDRISYNEQFF.

The chain couples TRBV29-1 to TRBJ2-1; the D gene could be TRBD1 or TRBD2 (11 bases each). Germline CDR1 is SQVTM and CDR2 is ANQGSEA. The CDR3 contains 15 residues. The V gene lost 6 bases and the J gene lost 10 bases, with 25 bases spanning the gap. CDR3 in DNA: TGCAGCGTGGACAGGGGGCTAGCGGGAGGAGGCGAGCAGTTCTTC. Its translation is CSVDRGLAGGGEQFF.

This clone came up a few times. The rearrangement links TRBV28 to TRBJ1-5; a possible D gene is TRBD1 (5 bases). Germline V CDR1 and CDR2: MDHEN, SYDVKM. The length of the CDR3 is 14 residues. Trimming removed 6 bases from V and 5 bases from J, with 14 bases in between. The CDR3 nucleotides read TGTGCCAGCAGCGAGCCGACAGATTATCAGCCCCAGCATTTT. Amino acids: CASSEPTDYQPQHF.

The chain joins TRBV9 to TRBJ2-7, with TRBD2 identical over 8 bases. V trimming: 2 bases; J trimming: 2 bases; junction bases outside the gene matches: 3. The CDR3 consists of 14 residues. The V gene's germline CDR1 is SGDLS and CDR2 YYNGEE. The chain's CDR3 is CASSVTSGTYEQYF. CDR3 DNA: TGTGCCAGCAGCGTCACTAGCGGTACCTACGAGCAGTACTTC.

The CDR3 loop reads CSVAMTSGYNEQFF. CDR3 bases: TGCAGCGTTGCCATGACTAGCGGTTACAATGAGCAGTTCTTC. The chain recombines TRBV29-1 with TRBJ2-1, with 9 bases identical to TRBD2. CDR3 length equals 14 residues. V was clipped by 4 bases and J by 4 bases; unmatched bases: 5. Germline assignment: CDR1 SQVTM and CDR2 ANQGSEA.

This clone occurred many times. Different DNA sequences within this sample yield the same CDR3. The genes are TRBV30 and TRBJ1-1; tentative D call: TRBD1 (6 bases). Germline CDR1 is GTSNPN and CDR2 is SVGIG (reference sequence). This CDR3 has 13 residues. V dropped 0 bases and J dropped 3 bases, with 8 bases sitting between them. The CDR3 is CAWSVQGDTEAFF. Here the CDR3 DNA reads TGTGCCTGGAGTGTACAGGGCGACACTGAAGCTTTCTTT. The full variable domain, in which reference TRBV30 and TRBJ1-1 provide the parts outside the CDR3, is SQTIHQWPATLVQPVGSPLSLECTVEGTSNPNLYWYRQAAGRGLQLLFYSVGIGQISSEVPQNLSASRPQDRQFILSSKKLLLSDSGFYLCAWSVQGDTEAFFGQGTRLTVV.

This clone occurred a few times. The chain has TRBV5-1 and TRBJ2-2; TRBD1 might be the D (5 bases). The CDR3 covers 14 residues. The germline gives CDR1 SGHRS, CDR2 YFSETQ. With 0 bases removed from V and 8 bases from J, the gap between germline ends came to 11 bases. CDR3 sequence (DNA): TGCGCCAGCAGCTTGGTTCTCAGGGAAGGGGAGCTGTTTTTT. Its protein is CASSLVLREGELFF. Filled out from reference TRBV5-1 and TRBJ2-2, the complete variable domain reads KAGVTQTPRYLIKTRGQQVTLSCSPISGHRSVSWYQQTPGQGLQFLFEYFSETQRNKGNFPGRFSGRQFSNSRSEMNVSTLELGDSALYLCASSLVLREGELFFGEGSRLTVL.

In this sample, this clone turned up a few times. The V call is TRBV29-1, the J call TRBJ1-3, with 9 bases fitting TRBD1. Germline V gene data show CDR1 as SQVTM and CDR2 as ANQGSEA. The V and J ends lost 0 bases and 0 bases, in that order; junction bases with no gene match: 9. CDR3 length equals 18 residues. CDR3 DNA sequence: TGCAGCGTTGAAGATAGGGGGACAGGGACTAGCTCTGGAAACACCATATATTTT. Translation: CSVEDRGTGTSSGNTIYF.

This clone was observed a few times. The chain carries TRBV7-3 and TRBJ2-7, with TRBD1 as a possible D gene (6 bases). Germline values: CDR1 SGHTA, CDR2 FQGTGA. CDR3 length: 15 residues. V lost 1 base and J lost 2, with 12 bases in between. The CDR3 loop is CASSLNGGQTYEQYF. DNA for the CDR3: TGTGCCAGCAGCTTAAACGGTGGACAGACCTACGAGCAGTACTTC. Using reference TRBV7-3 and TRBJ2-7 for the parts outside the CDR3, the full variable domain is GAGVSQTPSNKVTEKGKYVELRCDPISGHTALYWYRQSLGQGPEFLIYFQGTGAADDSGLPNDRFFAVRPEGSVSTLKIQRTERGDSAVYLCASSLNGGQTYEQYFGPGTRLTVT.

The chain uses TRBV5-1 and TRBJ1-1; TRBD1 aligns across 8 bases. Germline CDR1 and CDR2: SGHRS and YFSETQ. This CDR3 region has 15 residues. Trimming cost V 3 bases and J 1 base; bases outside gene matches: 5. CDR3 DNA: TGCGCCAGCAGCTCCACAGGGGGTGAGAACACTGAAGCTTTCTTT. This sequence encodes CASSSTGGENTEAFF.